These 4 T cell receptor beta chains were all obtained from the same sample, sequenced in a study of T cell clonality in common variable immunodeficiency. General study findings and limits: Common variable immunodeficiency TCR beta sequences reportedly had fewer deletions and N-nucleotide insertions.

The antigens for these receptors are not known. Some clones are missing from TCRdb's copy, which holds only in-frame ones; the method was immunoSEQ multiplex PCR. The counts give approximately 24,000 clones, none of them seen only once; roughly 9% is held by the top ten. Sequenced sample: peripheral blood mononuclear cells. These receptors were obtained from a human donor with common variable immunodeficiency.

Notes on this clone: The read terminates 3 residues ahead of where the CDR3 ends, so the germline J gene completes it. The chain uses TRBV19 and TRBJ1-5, with D perhaps matching TRBD1 (5 bases). The germline V gene encodes CDR1 LNHDA and CDR2 SQIVND (reference sequence). With 3 bases removed from V and 9 bases from J, the gap between germline ends came to 9 bases. This CDR3 comprises 12 residues. The CDR3 is CASSIRERPQHF. The CDR3 DNA, read in part, is TGTGCCAGTAGTATCAGGGAAAGGCCC.

About this clone: The sequence runs out 3 residues before the end of the CDR3; the remainder is reconstructed from the germline J gene. The chain recombines TRBV6-1 with TRBJ1-4; D is unresolved. This CDR3 has 14 residues. Germline V CDR1 and CDR2: MNHNS, SASEGT. The CDR3 here is CASSEVGELRKLFF. The DNA read from the CDR3 is TGTGCCAGCAGTGAAGTCGGGGAATTGCGGAAA.

This clone was seen a few times. The read terminates 3 residues ahead of where the CDR3 ends, so the germline J gene completes it. This chain connects TRBV30 to TRBJ2-7; D is perhaps TRBD2 (6 bases). The CDR3 runs to 14 residues. Deletions cut 3 bases from V and 2 bases from J, with 14 bases between. Germline-derived CDR1 and CDR2 are GTSNPN and SVGIG (reference sequence). This chain's CDR3 is CAWRSGTGPYEQYF. The sequenced CDR3 bases are TGTGCCTGGAGATCCGGGACTGGTCCCTACGAG.

The sample holds many counts of this clone. The CDR3 end lies 3 residues beyond the end of the read and is filled in from the germline J gene. This chain links TRBV18 with TRBJ2-7; maybe TRBD1 (6 bases). The V end lost 4 bases, the J end lost 2 bases, and 12 bases lay between the germline ends. CDR3 length: 14 residues. Germline assignment: CDR1 KGHSH and CDR2 LQKENI. CDR3: CASSLTGGAYEQYF. The covered CDR3 bases are TGTGCCAGCTCACTCACTGGGGGCGCCTACGAG. Drawing the rest from reference TRBV18 and TRBJ2-7, the complete variable domain is NAGVMQNPRHLVRRRGQEARLRCSPMKGHSHVYWYRQLPEEGLKFMVYLQKENIIDESGMPKERFSAEFPKEGPSILRIQQVVRGDSAAYFCASSLTGGAYEQYFGPGTRLTVT.